This section outlines one TCR beta chain sequence together with its context. Germline V gene data show CDR1 as SEHNR and CDR2 as FQNEAQ (reference sequence). This CDR3 is built from 16 residues. Trimming at V came to 4 bases and at J to 0 bases, leaving 3 bases not matched to a gene. Authors' analysis steps: Scientists estimated how many nucleated cells there were by amplifying reference gene primers. Sequenced by immunoSEQ multiplex PCR; TCRdb stores in-frame clones only, minus some. The DNA was the basis for D and trimming; V, J and clone size are from that table. Of about 220,000 clones in the sample, 80% to 90% were seen once. These data belong to a study of blood T cell repertoires in COVID-19. The study drew participants aged about 18 to 89 years from some 25 US areas. Participants reported their clinical history, and cohort assignment relied on those reports.

This TCR was sampled from a young woman in a cohort exposed to, infected with or recovered from COVID-19 (not recorded which). The sequencing input was PBMCs or T cells enriched from blood (not recorded which). The chain combines TRBV7-9 with TRBJ2-1; 10 bases align to TRBD2. CDR3 protein: CASSSSGGLSYNEQFF. The CDR3 coding sequence is TGTGCCAGCAGCTCTAGCGGGGGCCTCTCCTACAATGAGCAGTTCTTC.